The entry that follows covers one T cell receptor beta chain sequence. Study processing details: Amplifying reference gene primers gave estimates of nucleated cell counts. The protocol was immunoSEQ multiplex PCR, while the TCRdb copy is restricted to in-frame clones and leaves out a portion. The V and J calls and clone size were taken over from that table, and D and trimming were inferred from the DNA. This sample carries some 14,000 clones, around nine tenths of them seen once, and the ten largest clones take approximately 15%. V lost 0 bases, J lost 2 bases, and 8 bases lay in between. The germline gives CDR1 MNHEY, CDR2 SVGAGI. The CDR3 extends over 14 amino acids. These data originate in a study of blood T cell repertoires in COVID-19. As for the study in general: COVID-19 samples collected from the United States, Italy and Spain covered acute and convalescent phases. Sample material is recorded as cDNA or gDNA derived from T cells, B-cell-depleted T cells, or PBMCs.

This chain connects TRBV6-5 to TRBJ2-7; D gene unclear. The sequenced sample was peripheral blood. This TCR was recovered from a human donor with active COVID-19. The donor label of this sample is uncertain. CDR3 in DNA: TGTGCCAGCAGTTACTCCGGGTACGCCTACGAGCAGTACTTC. Its translation is CASSYSGYAYEQYF.